The T cell receptor beta chain under discussion was sequenced for a study of neoadjuvant anti-PD-1 for oral cavity cancer. Study summary: Patients without progression got a fourth dose around day 43. The study's findings and limits: With three patients per group, TCR findings need larger cohorts.

Six replicates per PBMC sample, mostly from 400 to 500 ng of genomic DNA. TCRdb's copy holds only in-frame clones and misses some; the assay was immunoSEQ multiplex PCR. In the table there are 80,000 to 95,000 clones, approximately 80% of which are singletons. The germline CDR1 and CDR2 sequences are MNHEY and SMNVEV (reference sequence). The CDR3 has 10 amino acids. The V end lost 11 bases, the J end lost 2 bases, and 6 bases lay between the germline ends. A remark on this clone: Antigen: not known.

The receptor comes from a person aged 40-85 years with oral cavity squamous cell carcinoma. The material was PBMCs, obtained before nivolumab (anti-PD-1) treatment. J is TRBJ1-1 and V is TRBV27, with unresolved D. The CDR3 sequence is CASGNTEAFF. CDR3 sequence (DNA): TGTGCCTCGGGAAACACTGAAGCTTTCTTT.